A selection of T cell receptor beta chains follows, all from one sample in a study of control samples from healthy donors and cancer patients. Sequencing used immunoSEQ multiplex PCR; TCRdb keeps in-frame clones, though not all of them. The data show under 70,000 clones, roughly 88% seen once. The sample taken for sequencing was blood. Source of these receptors: a man aged 50 to 60 in good health. The conserved cysteine and the conserved F or W are not part of the CDR3 here. For some rows the clone size is stated as once, few or many, or as a class when expanded; others skip it.

>TRBJ2-2|few|TRBV4-2
ASSQDNAGVTGELF
>TRBJ2-3|.|TRBV5-4
ASSLEGRKFGTDTQY
>TRBJ1-1|.|TRBV7-8
ASSQDPGQWNTEAF
>TRBJ1-4|.|TRBV27
ASSLSPFGGATNEKLF
>TRBJ2-1|.|TRBV6-5
ASSYGLAGVHEQF
>TRBJ2-7|.|TRBV29-1
SVENSDTYEQY
>TRBJ2-3|.|TRBV7-2
ASSRLEDTQY
>TRBJ1-5|.|TRBV7-8
ASSLDTGGNQPQH
>TRBJ2-1|.|TRBV11-3
ASSVRTDGEQF
>TRBJ2-7|.|TRBV10-2
ASSEGYNNRHEQY
>TRBJ2-7|.|TRBV10-1
ASSGGQGSYEQY
>TRBJ1-4|.|TRBV27
ASSLEGDEKLF
>TRBJ1-2|.|TRBV12-3/TRBV12-4
ASSLAGAQHYT
>TRBJ2-7|.|TRBV10-3
AISSTDQGLANEQY
>TRBJ1-4|.|TRBV6-5
ASSPGGSWEKLF
>TRBJ2-2|.|TRBV7-3
ASSLTGAPITGELF
>TRBJ1-1|.|TRBV7-8
ASSRINTEAF
>TRBJ1-5|.|TRBV28
ASSYAGTGTYSNQPQH
>TRBJ2-7|.|TRBV28
ASSLARSSYEQY
>TRBJ2-6|.|TRBV3-1/TRBV3-2
ASSQDPGGVGANVLT
>TRBJ2-3|.|TRBV12-3/TRBV12-4
ASSLADGDTQY
>TRBJ1-1|.|TRBV30
AWSKGWNTEAF
>TRBJ2-3|.|TRBV6-5
ASSSLIGSGGTQY
>TRBJ2-3|once|TRBV3-1/TRBV3-2
ASSQDPPSGALGDTQY
>TRBJ1-3|.|TRBV6-6
ASSSDRAGNTIY
>TRBJ2-6|.|TRBV19
ASSSRLAISGANVLT
>TRBJ2-3|.|TRBV9
ASSVGTGSATDTQY
>TRBJ2-7|.|TRBV27
ASRNSGRAHYEQY
>TRBJ1-3|.|TRBV11-2
ASSLGFPGNTIY
>TRBJ1-2|.|TRBV4-1
ASTTQPGGDYGYT
>TRBJ2-1|once|TRBV27
ASRGLAGDLENEQF
>TRBJ2-7|.|TRBV2
ASSEATAGGVFLTYEQY
>TRBJ2-3|once|TRBV6-2/TRBV6-3
ASSKVGAADTQY
>TRBJ2-1|.|TRBV5-1
ASSLGTVTDEQF
>TRBJ2-7|once|TRBV5-6
ASSLGSSYEQY
>TRBJ1-1|few|TRBV28
ASSLRGGNTEAF
>TRBJ1-1|.|TRBV4-1
ASSQVGEGEGTEAF
>TRBJ2-7|.|TRBV18
ASSPGTSGGYEQY
>TRBJ2-3|.|TRBV9
ASALAGAIDTQY
>TRBJ2-1|.|TRBV18
ASSPIRASGHSYNEQF
>TRBJ1-5|.|TRBV2
ASSEGQNYSNQPQH
>TRBJ1-1|.|TRBV5-1
ASSMGQQEGEAF
>TRBJ1-2|.|TRBV5-3
ARSFGVSRVGYGYT
>TRBJ2-7|.|TRBV29-1
SVDYGTGGYEQY
>TRBJ2-1|.|TRBV24-1
ATSDLGQSSYNEQF
>TRBJ1-2|.|TRBV7-9
ASSLITGWDLANYGYT
>TRBJ2-5|.|TRBV19
ASSIGRETQY
>TRBJ1-1|.|TRBV5-8
ASAGYTEAF
>TRBJ2-2|few|TRBV28
ASSGATGTGDTGELF
>TRBJ2-1|.|TRBV18
ASSPGTGEQF
>TRBJ2-7|.|TRBV6-2/TRBV6-3
ASSPPAGEQY
>TRBJ1-2|.|TRBV9
ASSVGDRTPNYGYT
>TRBJ2-3|.|TRBV7-9
ASSQLAGGTDTQY
>TRBJ2-5|.|TRBV11-2
ASSLGARGTQY